What follows are 8 T cell receptor beta chains derived from one specimen sequenced in a study of shared clonotypes between healthy human individuals. The data were produced by immunoSEQ multiplex PCR, yet TCRdb's version contains in-frame clones alone and is incomplete. Of around 1.6 million clones detected, about 98% appear once; the ten largest clones hold about 0.42%. The sequenced sample consisted of naive CD4+ T cells sorted from blood. The subset is: CD45RA+ positively selected. The origin of the receptors is a man younger than 45 in good health.

The V and J genes are TRBV5-6 and TRBJ2-7, with a possible D match to TRBD2 (6 bases). Germline V gene data show CDR1 as SGHDT and CDR2 as YYEEEE. This CDR3 contains 15 residues. The V end was cut by 4 bases, the J end by 3 bases, with 17 bases between. For the CDR3, the DNA is TGTGCCAGCAGCCTTAGGTGGCCAGCGGGCTACGAGCAGTACTTC. Protein product: CASSLRWPAGYEQYF.

DNA of the CDR3: TGTGCGGGACAGGGCGCTGGAAACACCATATATTTT. Residues: CAGQGAGNTIYF. This chain connects TRBV10-3 to TRBJ1-3; 9 bases map to TRBD1. Germline lookup yields CDR1 ENHRY and CDR2 SYGVKD. This CDR3 region has 12 residues.

The chain joins TRBV18 to TRBJ2-2; 8 nucleotides match TRBD1. With V trimmed by 2 bases and J by 7 bases, 6 bases remained unmatched. This CDR3 region has 15 residues. CDR1 KGHSH and CDR2 LQKENI come from the germline V gene. The CDR3 DNA sequence: TGTGCCAGCTCACCAAGGACAGGGTACGGCGGGGAGCTGTTTTTT. Its translation is CASSPRTGYGGELFF. Together with reference TRBV18 and TRBJ2-2, the CDR3 gives the full variable domain: NAGVMQNPRHLVRRRGQEARLRCSPMKGHSHVYWYRQLPEEGLKFMVYLQKENIIDESGMPKERFSAEFPKEGPSILRIQQVVRGDSAAYFCASSPRTGYGGELFFGEGSRLTVL.

The chain employs TRBV28 and TRBJ1-1; D uncertain. Trimming took 2 bases from V and 0 from J, leaving 10 bases between them. The CDR3 sequence is 15 residues long. The germline CDR1 and CDR2 sequences are MDHEN and SYDVKM. This chain's CDR3 is CASSLRVLMNTEAFF. CDR3 in DNA: TGTGCCAGCAGTTTACGGGTCCTGATGAACACTGAAGCTTTCTTT.

The V call is TRBV5-4, the J call TRBJ2-3; the D is unclear. V was clipped by 4 bases and J by 4 bases, with 16 bases between them. Germline V gene sequence: CDR1 SGHNT, CDR2 YYREEE (reference sequence). This CDR3 has 15 residues. The CDR3 DNA sequence: TGTGCCAGCAGCCCCCAGACCGTAGGTGCAGATACGCAGTATTTT. It is translated as CASSPQTVGADTQYF.

The chain couples TRBV27 to TRBJ2-5, with 7 positions matching TRBD1. The germline gives CDR1 MNHEY, CDR2 SMNVEV (reference sequence). The V gene end was trimmed by 3 bases and the J gene end by 7 bases; junction bases not matched to a gene: 8. This CDR3 is 14 amino acids long. CDR3 sequence reads: CASSLEGGAVTQYF. CDR3 sequence (DNA): TGTGCCAGCAGTTTGGAAGGGGGCGCGGTGACCCAGTACTTC.

Concerning this clone itself: The identical CDR3 is also encoded by other nucleotide sequences in the sample. This sequence joins TRBV14 and TRBJ2-2; possibly TRBD2 for D (5 bases). The ends were cut back, 1 base at V and 5 bases at J, with 8 bases in the middle. Germline V gene lookup returns CDR1 SGHDN and CDR2 FVKESK. The CDR3 is 14 amino acids. CDR3 bases: TGTGCCAGCAGCCAAGTTCGGGGAACCGGGGAGCTGTTTTTT. Residues: CASSQVRGTGELFF. The full variable domain, in which reference TRBV14 and TRBJ2-2 provide the parts outside the CDR3, is EAGVTQFPSHSVIEKGQTVTLRCDPISGHDNLYWYRRVMGKEIKFLLHFVKESKQDESGMPNNRFLAERTGGTYSTLKVQPAELEDSGVYFCASSQVRGTGELFFGEGSRLTVL.

This chain joins TRBV19 and TRBJ1-2, with TRBD1 matching 10 bases. CDR3 size: 16 residues. Losses at the gene ends were 6 bases for V and 3 bases for J; bases not matched to a gene: 10. Per the germline V gene, CDR1 is LNHDA and CDR2 is SQIVND (reference sequence). CDR3 residues: CASSLNRDRGDYGYTF. CDR3 nucleotides: TGTGCCAGTAGCCTAAACCGGGACAGGGGTGACTATGGCTACACCTTC.